Listed below are T cell receptor beta chains from one sample, sequenced in a study of regulatory T cells in long-lasting Graves disease. TCRdb re-analysed the multiplex PCR reads in MiXCR, keeping a single row per CDR3 protein. Of 450,000 to 700,000 distinct CDR3 sequences in the sample, roughly 14% were seen once. These data are also associated with another study on T cells in Graves' hyperthyroidism and ophthalmopathy.

This sample comprised peripheral blood mononuclear cells (PBMCs), obtained at new diagnosis, from a patient treated with antithyroid drugs. The receptors stem from a man aged 30 to 45 with Graves disease. The CDR3 runs from the conserved cysteine through the conserved F or W. Fields, in order: CDR3 protein, V gene, J gene.

CDR3: CATSDPTPRAYNEQFF
V: TRBV24-1
J: TRBJ2-1

CDR3: CASSITVTGSAQYF
V: TRBV27
J: TRBJ2-7

CDR3: CASALGPNTGELFF
V: TRBV19
J: TRBJ2-2

CDR3: CATSDFGTAFLETQYF
V: TRBV24-1
J: TRBJ2-5

CDR3: CASSYLGRATVNEQFF
V: TRBV6-2/TRBV6-3
J: TRBJ2-1

CDR3: CASSVDWGEAFF
V: TRBV9
J: TRBJ1-1

CDR3: CSAAQGTRPRNEQFF
V: TRBV20-1
J: TRBJ2-1

CDR3: CSVDGGLNEKLFF
V: TRBV29-1
J: TRBJ1-4

CDR3: CASKEGQAGETQYF
V: TRBV6-1
J: TRBJ2-5

CDR3: CASSLEQGITGNTIYF
V: TRBV7-2
J: TRBJ1-3

CDR3: CASSFRGLAGPSYNEQFF
V: TRBV7-9
J: TRBJ2-1